The source of this T cell receptor (beta chain) is a study of Graves' ophthalmopathy and Graves' hyperthyroidism. Findings of the study overall: The model's prediction of ophthalmopathy progression had 70.59% sensitivity and roughly 77% specificity.

Amplification of TCR beta CDR3 regions used RNA transcripts. First-round RT-PCR used HTBI primers; second-round multiplex PCR followed. TCRdb fed the multiplex PCR reads into MiXCR, producing one record per CDR3 protein. This table holds roughly 500,000 distinct CDR3 sequences, about an eighth found once. Germline V lookup: CDR1 SGDLS, CDR2 YYNGEE. V lost 4 bases to trimming and J lost 0 bases; unmatched junction nucleotides: 6. There are 16 residues in the CDR3. This clonotype was counted many times. Antigen unknown. Disease in donors with ophthalmopathy had moderate-to-severe activity, CAS ≥3, NOSPECS ≥4 and under 3 months' duration. Uncontrolled infections, pregnancy, lactation or other autoimmune diseases led to patient exclusion. PBMCs were isolated by Ficoll-Paque density gradient centrifugation, using about 10 ml of fresh peripheral blood as the starting material.

The chain couples TRBV9 to TRBJ2-3; 9 nucleotides align to TRBD2. The sequence derives from a woman aged 25 to 39 with Graves' ophthalmopathy. Sequences were obtained from blood. The CDR3 bases are TGTGCCAGCAGCCGCGGGAGGGACCTTAGCACAGATACGCAGTATTTT. This encodes CASSRGRDLSTDTQYF.